This TCR beta chain originates from a study of identical twins. The study's findings and limits: For monozygotic twins, models underestimated out-of-frame TCR alpha sharing.

Template switching (which added a universal primer site) was used, and cDNA carried unique molecular identifiers. MiXCR, applied by TCRdb to the 5' RACE reads, yields one record per CDR3 protein. The profile shows some 230,000 distinct CDR3 sequences, around 6.5% of them singletons. The table lists this clonotype with many counts. Antigen: not known. The germline CDR1 and CDR2 sequences are SQVTM and ANQGSEA. This CDR3 is 12 amino acids long. V lost 7 bases and J lost 8, with 15 bases in between. These sequences were also reported in another study, on T cells expressing NK-cell markers. This second study says: Sequenced donors, eight in total, included seven who were HCMV-seropositive and one who was seronegative.

Sample: CD8+ T cells sorted from blood. This chain links TRBV29-1 with TRBJ1-3; maybe TRBD1 (6 bases). The receptor was derived from a woman aged 18-29 years in good health. CDR3 residues: CSALVHRDTIYF. The DNA for the CDR3 is TGCAGCGCCCTGGTGCACAGGGACACCATATATTTT.